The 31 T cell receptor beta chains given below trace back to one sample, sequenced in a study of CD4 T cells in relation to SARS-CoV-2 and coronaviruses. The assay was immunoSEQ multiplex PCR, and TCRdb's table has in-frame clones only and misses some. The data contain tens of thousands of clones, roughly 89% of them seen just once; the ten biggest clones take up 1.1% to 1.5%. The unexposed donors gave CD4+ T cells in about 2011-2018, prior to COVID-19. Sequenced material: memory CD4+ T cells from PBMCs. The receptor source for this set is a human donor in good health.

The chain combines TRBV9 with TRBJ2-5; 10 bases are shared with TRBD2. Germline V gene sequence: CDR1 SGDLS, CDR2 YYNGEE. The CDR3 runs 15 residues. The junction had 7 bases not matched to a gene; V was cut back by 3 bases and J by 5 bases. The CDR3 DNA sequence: TGTGCCAGCAGCGGGGGTCTAGCGGGAGTGGAGACCCAGTACTTC. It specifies CASSGGLAGVETQYF.

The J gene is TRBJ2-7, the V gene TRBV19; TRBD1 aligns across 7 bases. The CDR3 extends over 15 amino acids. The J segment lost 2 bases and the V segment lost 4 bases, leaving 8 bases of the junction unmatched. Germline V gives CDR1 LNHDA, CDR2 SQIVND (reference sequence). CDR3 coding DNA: TGTGCCAGTAGTAATCGTGGGACAGCAACCTACGAGCAGTACTTC. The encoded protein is CASSNRGTATYEQYF.

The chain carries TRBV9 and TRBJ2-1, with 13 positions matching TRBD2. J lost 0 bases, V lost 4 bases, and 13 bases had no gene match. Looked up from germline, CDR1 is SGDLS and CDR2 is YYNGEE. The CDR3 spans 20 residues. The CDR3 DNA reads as TGTGCCAGCAGCTCTCGGACTAGCGGGAGCGCCCGGAGCTCCTACAATGAGCAGTTCTTC. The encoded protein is CASSSRTSGSARSSYNEQFF.

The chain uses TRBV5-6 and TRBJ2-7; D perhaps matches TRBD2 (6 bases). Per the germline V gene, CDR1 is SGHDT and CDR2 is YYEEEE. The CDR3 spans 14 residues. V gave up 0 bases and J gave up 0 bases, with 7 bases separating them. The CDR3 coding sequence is TGTGCCAGCAGCTTGGTCGGGAGCTCCTACGAGCAGTACTTC. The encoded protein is CASSLVGSSYEQYF.

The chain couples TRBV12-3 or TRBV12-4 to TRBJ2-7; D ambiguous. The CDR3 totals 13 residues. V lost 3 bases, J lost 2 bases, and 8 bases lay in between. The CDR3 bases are TGTGCCAGCAGTTTTGGCAGCACCTACGAGCAGTACTTC. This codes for CASSFGSTYEQYF.

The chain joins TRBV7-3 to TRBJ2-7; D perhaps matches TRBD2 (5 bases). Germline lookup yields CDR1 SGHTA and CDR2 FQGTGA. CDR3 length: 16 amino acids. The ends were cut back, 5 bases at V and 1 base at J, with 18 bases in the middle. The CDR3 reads CASSPNPLGGSYEQYF. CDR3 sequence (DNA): TGTGCCAGCAGCCCAAACCCTCTAGGCGGGTCCTACGAGCAGTACTTC.

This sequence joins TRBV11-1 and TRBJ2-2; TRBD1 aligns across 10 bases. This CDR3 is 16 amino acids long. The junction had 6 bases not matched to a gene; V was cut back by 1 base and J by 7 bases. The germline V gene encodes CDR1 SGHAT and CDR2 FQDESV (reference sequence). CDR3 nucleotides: TGTGCCAGCAGCTTAGGAGGGACAGGGGCCGGCGGGGAGCTGTTTTTT. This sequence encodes CASSLGGTGAGGELFF. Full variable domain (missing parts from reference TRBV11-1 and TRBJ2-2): EAEVAQSPRYKITEKSQAVAFWCDPISGHATLYWYRQILGQGPELLVQFQDESVVDDSQLPKDRFSAERLKGVDSTLKIQPAELGDSAMYLCASSLGGTGAGGELFFGEGSRLTVL.

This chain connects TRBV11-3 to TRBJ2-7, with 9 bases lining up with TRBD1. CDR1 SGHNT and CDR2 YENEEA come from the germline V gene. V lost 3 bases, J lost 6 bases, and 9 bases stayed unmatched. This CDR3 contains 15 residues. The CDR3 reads CASSFRGTGIGEQYF. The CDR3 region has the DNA TGTGCCAGCAGCTTCAGGGGGACAGGGATCGGCGAGCAGTACTTC.

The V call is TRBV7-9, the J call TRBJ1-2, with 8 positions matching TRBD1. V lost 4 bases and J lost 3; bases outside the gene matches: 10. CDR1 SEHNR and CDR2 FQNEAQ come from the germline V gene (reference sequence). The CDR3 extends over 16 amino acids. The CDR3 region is CASSSTAGGADYGYTF. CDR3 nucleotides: TGTGCCAGCAGCTCGACCGCAGGGGGCGCGGACTATGGCTACACCTTC.

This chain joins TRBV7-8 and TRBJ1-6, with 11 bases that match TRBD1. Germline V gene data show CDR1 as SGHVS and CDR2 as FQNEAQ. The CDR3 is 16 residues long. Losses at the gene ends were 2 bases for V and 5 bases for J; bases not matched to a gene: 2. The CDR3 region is CASSLRGQGDNSPLHF. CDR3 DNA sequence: TGTGCCAGCAGCTTAAGGGGACAGGGGGATAATTCACCCCTCCACTTT.

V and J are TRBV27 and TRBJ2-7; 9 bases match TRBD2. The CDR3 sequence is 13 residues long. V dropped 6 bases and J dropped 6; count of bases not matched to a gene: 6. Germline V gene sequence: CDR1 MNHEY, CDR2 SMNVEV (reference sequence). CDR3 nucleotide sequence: TGTGCCAGCAGCGGCGGGGGGGGCTTCGAGCAGTACTTC. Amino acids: CASSGGGGFEQYF.

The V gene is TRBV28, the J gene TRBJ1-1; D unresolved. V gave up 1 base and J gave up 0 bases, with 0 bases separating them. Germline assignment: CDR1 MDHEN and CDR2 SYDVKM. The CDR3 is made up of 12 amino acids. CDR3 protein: CASSLLNTEAFF. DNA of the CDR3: TGTGCCAGCAGTTTATTGAACACTGAAGCTTTCTTT. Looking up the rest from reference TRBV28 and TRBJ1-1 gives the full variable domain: DVKVTQSSRYLVKRTGEKVFLECVQDMDHENMFWYRQDPGLGLRLIYFSYDVKMKEKGDIPEGYSVSREKKERFSLILESASTNQTSMYLCASSLLNTEAFFGQGTRLTVV.

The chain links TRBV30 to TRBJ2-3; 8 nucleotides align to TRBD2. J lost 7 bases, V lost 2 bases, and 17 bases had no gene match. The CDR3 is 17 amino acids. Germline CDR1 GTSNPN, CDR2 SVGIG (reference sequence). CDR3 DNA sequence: TGTGCCTGGAGTTTGAACTCGGGAGGGAGGTCTTTGTATACGCAGTATTTT. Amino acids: CAWSLNSGGRSLYTQYF.

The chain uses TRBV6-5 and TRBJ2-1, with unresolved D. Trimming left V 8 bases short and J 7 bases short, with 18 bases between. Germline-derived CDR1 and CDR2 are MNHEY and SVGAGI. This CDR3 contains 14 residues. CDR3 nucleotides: TGTGCCAGCGGTCGTGGACCCCCCTCTAATGAGCAGTTCTTC. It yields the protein CASGRGPPSNEQFF.

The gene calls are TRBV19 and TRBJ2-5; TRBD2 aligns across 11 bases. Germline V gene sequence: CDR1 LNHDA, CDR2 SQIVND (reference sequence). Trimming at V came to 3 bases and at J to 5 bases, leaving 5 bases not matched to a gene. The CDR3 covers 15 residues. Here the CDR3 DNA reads TGTGCCAGTAGTATGACTAGCGGGAATGGTGAGACCCAGTACTTC. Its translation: CASSMTSGNGETQYF.

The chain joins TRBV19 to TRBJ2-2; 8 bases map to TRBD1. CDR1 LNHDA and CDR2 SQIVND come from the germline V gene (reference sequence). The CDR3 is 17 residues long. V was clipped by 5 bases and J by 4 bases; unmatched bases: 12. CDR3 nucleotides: TGTGCCAGTAGTCAGGTGGCAGGGGGCTGGGGCACCGGGGAGCTGTTTTTT. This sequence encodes CASSQVAGGWGTGELFF.

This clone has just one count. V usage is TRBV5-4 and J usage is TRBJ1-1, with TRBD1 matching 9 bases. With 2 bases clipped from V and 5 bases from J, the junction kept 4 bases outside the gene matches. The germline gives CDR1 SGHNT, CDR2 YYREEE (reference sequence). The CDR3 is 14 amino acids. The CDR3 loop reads CASSFPTGGTEAFF. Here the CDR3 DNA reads TGTGCCAGCAGCTTCCCGACAGGGGGTACTGAAGCTTTCTTT.

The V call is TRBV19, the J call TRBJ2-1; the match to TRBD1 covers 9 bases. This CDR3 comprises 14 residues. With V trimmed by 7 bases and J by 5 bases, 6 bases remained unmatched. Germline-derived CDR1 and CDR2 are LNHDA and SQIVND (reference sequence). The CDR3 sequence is CASTDRGTDNEQFF. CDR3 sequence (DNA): TGTGCCAGTACCGACAGGGGGACCGACAATGAGCAGTTCTTC.

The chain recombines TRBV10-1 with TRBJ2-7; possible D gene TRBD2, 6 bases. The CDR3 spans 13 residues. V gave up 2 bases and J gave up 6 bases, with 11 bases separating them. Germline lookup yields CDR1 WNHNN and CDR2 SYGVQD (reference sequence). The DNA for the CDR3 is TGCGCCAGCAGTGAGGCCTCTAGCGCCGAGCAGTACTTC. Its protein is CASSEASSAEQYF.

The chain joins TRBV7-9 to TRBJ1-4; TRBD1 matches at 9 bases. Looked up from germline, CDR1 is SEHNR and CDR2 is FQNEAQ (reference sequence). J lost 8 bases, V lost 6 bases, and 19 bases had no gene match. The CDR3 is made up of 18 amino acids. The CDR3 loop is CASSPAGTGIPRGEKLFF. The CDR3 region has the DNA TGTGCCAGCAGTCCCGCGGGGACAGGGATCCCTCGAGGAGAAAAACTGTTTTTT.

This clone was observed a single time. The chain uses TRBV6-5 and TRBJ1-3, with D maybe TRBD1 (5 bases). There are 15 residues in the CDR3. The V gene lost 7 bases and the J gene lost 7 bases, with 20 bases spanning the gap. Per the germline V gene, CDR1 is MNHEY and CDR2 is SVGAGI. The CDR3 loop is CASTREKIVVNTIYF. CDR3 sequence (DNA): TGTGCCAGCACCAGGGAAAAGATAGTGGTGAACACCATATATTTT.

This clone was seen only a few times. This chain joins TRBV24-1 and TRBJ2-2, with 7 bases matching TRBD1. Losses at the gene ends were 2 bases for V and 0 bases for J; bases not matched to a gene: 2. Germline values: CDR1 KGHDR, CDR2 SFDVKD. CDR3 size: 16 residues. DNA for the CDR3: TGTGCCACCAGTGATTGGGGACAGTCGAACACCGGGGAGCTGTTTTTT. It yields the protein CATSDWGQSNTGELFF.

The CDR3: CASSVKEGSGQPQHF. In DNA form, the CDR3 reads TGTGCCAGCAGCGTTAAGGAGGGCTCGGGGCAGCCCCAGCATTTT. The chain combines TRBV7-8 with TRBJ1-5, with unresolved D. Trimming stripped 5 bases from V and 7 bases from J, with 18 bases between. This CDR3 has 15 amino acids. Germline CDR1 reads SGHVS; CDR2 reads FQNEAQ. The full variable domain, in which reference TRBV7-8 and TRBJ1-5 provide the parts outside the CDR3, is GAGVSQSPRYKVAKRGQDVALRCDPISGHVSLFWYQQALGQGPEFLTYFQNEAQLDKSGLPSDRFFAERPEGSVSTLKIQRTQQEDSAVYLCASSVKEGSGQPQHFGDGTRLSIL.

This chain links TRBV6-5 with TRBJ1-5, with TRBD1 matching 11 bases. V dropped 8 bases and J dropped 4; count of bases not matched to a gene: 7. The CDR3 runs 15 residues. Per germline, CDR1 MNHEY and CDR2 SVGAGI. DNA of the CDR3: TGTGCCAGCCTACGGGACAGGGGGACAAATCAGCCCCAGCATTTT. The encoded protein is CASLRDRGTNQPQHF.

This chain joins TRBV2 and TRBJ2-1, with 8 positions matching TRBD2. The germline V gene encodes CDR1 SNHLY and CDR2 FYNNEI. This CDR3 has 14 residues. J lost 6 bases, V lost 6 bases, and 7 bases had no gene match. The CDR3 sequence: CASRTSGGGNEQFF. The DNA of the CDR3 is TGTGCCAGCAGAACTAGCGGAGGGGGCAATGAGCAGTTCTTC.

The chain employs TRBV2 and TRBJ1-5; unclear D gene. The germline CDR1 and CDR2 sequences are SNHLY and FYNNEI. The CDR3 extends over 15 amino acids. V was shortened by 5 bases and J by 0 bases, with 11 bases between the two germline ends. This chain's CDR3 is CASSKAHLSNQPQHF. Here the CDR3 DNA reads TGTGCCAGCAGTAAGGCCCACCTTAGCAATCAGCCCCAGCATTTT.

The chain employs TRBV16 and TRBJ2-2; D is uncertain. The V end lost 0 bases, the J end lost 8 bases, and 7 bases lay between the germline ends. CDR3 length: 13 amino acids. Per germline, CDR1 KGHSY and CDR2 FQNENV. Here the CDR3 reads CASSQSSIGELFF. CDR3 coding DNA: TGTGCCAGCAGCCAATCGAGCATAGGGGAGCTGTTTTTT.

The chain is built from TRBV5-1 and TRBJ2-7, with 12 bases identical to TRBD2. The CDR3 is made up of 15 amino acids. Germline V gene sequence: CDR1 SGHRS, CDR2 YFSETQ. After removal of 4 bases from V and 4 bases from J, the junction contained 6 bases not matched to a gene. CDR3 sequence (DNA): TGCGCCAGCAGCCCGACTAGCGGGAGTCGATACGAGCAGTACTTC. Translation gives CASSPTSGSRYEQYF.

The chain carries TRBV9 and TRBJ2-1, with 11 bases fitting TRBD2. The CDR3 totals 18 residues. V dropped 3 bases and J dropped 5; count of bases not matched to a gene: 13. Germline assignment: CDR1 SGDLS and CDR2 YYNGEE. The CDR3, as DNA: TGTGCCAGCAGCGGAGGGGGGACTAGCGGAAGACGGAACAATGAGCAGTTCTTC. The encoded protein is CASSGGGTSGRRNNEQFF.

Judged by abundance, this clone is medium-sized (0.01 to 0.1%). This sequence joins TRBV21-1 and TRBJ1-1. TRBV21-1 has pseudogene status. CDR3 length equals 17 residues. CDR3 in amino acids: CASSKRTPRCWDTEAFF. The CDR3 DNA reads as TGTGCCAGCAGCAAAAGAACACCCAGATGTTGGGACACTGAAGCTTTCTTT.

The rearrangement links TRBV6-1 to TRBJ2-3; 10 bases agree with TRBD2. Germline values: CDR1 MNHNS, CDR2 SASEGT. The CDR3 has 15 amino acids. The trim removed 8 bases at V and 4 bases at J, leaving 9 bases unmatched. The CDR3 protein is CASVEAGGPADTQYF. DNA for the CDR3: TGTGCCAGCGTTGAAGCGGGAGGGCCGGCAGATACGCAGTATTTT.